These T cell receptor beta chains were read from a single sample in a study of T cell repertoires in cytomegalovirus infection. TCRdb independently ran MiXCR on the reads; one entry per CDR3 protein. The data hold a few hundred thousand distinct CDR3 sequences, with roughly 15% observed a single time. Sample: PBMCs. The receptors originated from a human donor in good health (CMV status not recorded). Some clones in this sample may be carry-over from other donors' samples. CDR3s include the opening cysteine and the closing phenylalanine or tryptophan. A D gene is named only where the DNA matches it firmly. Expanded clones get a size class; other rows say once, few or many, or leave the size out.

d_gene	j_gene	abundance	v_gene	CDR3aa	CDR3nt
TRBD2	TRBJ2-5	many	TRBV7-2	CASSSRTSGRAETQYF	TGTGCCAGCAGCTCTCGGACTAGCGGGAGAGCAGAGACCCAGTACTTC
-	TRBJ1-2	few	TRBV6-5	CASSYKGRENYGYTF	TGTGCCAGCAGTTACAAGGGCAGGGAAAACTATGGCTACACCTTC
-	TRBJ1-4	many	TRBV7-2	CASSPRTVINEKLFF	TGTGCCAGCAGCCCCCGGACGGTAATTAATGAAAAACTGTTTTTT
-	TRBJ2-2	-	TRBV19	CASSSPWELFF	TGTGCCAGTAGTAGCCCCTGGGAGCTGTTTTTT
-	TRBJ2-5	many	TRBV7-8	CASSSTGVPETQYF	TGTGCCAGCAGCTCCACGGGCGTACCAGAGACCCAGTACTTC
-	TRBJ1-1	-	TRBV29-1	CSALHQGKNTEAFF	TGCAGCGCCCTCCACCAGGGGAAGAACACTGAAGCTTTCTTT
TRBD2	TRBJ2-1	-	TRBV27	CASKEGRSSAGGEQFF	TGTGCCAGCAAGGAGGGGCGGTCTAGCGCCGGGGGGGAGCAGTTCTTC
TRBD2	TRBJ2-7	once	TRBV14	CASSQGLAGEQYF	TGTGCCAGCAGCCAGGGGCTAGCGGGTGAGCAGTACTTC
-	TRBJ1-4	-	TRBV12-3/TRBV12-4	CASSFHGEEKLFF	TGTGCCAGCAGTTTCCATGGGGAGGAAAAACTGTTTTTT
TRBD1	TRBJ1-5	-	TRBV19	CATLDRGNQPQHF	TGTGCCACCCTCGACAGGGGAAATCAGCCCCAGCATTTT
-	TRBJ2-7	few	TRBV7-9	CASSLVKVPYEQYF	TGTGCCAGCAGCTTAGTTAAGGTACCCTACGAGCAGTACTTC
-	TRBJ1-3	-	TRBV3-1	CASSARTVSGNTIYF	TGTGCCAGCAGCGCACGGACGGTCTCTGGAAACACCATATATTTT
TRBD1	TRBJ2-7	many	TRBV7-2	CASSLGRGQGYEQYF	TGTGCCAGCAGCTTAGGTCGGGGACAGGGCTACGAGCAGTACTTC
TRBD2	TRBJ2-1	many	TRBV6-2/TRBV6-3	CASSYKAGGHEQFF	TGTGCCAGCAGTTACAAAGCGGGGGGCCATGAGCAGTTCTTC
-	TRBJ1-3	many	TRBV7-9	CASSLRDVGNTIYF	TGTGCCAGCAGCCTACGGGACGTTGGAAACACCATATATTTT
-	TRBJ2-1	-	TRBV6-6	CASSYSRQYNEQFF	TGTGCCAGCAGTTACTCGCGCCAGTACAATGAGCAGTTCTTC
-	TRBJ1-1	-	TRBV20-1	CSAKVWGTEAFF	TGCAGTGCAAAGGTGTGGGGGACTGAAGCTTTCTTT
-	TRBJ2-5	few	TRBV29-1	CSLTVMETQYF	TGCAGCTTGACAGTCATGGAGACCCAGTACTTC
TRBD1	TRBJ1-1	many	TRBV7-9	CATAFGTGGVRTEAFF	TGTGCCACCGCATTTGGGACAGGGGGCGTACGGACTGAAGCTTTCTTT
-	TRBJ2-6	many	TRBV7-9	CASSPGSSSGANVLTF	TGTGCCAGCAGCCCAGGGTCCAGCTCTGGGGCCAACGTCCTGACTTTC
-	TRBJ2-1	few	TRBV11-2	CASSPRWGVGGTNEQFF	TGTGCCAGCAGCCCCCGGTGGGGGGTTGGAGGGACCAATGAGCAGTTCTTC
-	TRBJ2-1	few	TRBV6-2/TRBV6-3	CASSRGTLNNEQFF	TGTGCCAGCAGTCGCGGTACCCTCAACAATGAGCAGTTCTTC
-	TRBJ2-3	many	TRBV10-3	CAITSRPFDTDTQYF	TGTGCCATCACCAGCCGGCCCTTTGACACAGATACGCAGTATTTT
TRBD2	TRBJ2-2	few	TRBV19	CASSITSGAPNTGELFF	TGTGCCAGTAGTATCACTAGCGGGGCCCCGAACACCGGGGAGCTGTTTTTT
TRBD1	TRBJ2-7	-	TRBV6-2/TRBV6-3	CASSRTGTGASYEQYF	TGTGCCAGCAGTCGAACAGGGACAGGGGCCTCCTACGAGCAGTACTTC
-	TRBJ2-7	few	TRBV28	CASSPLRSSYEQYF	TGTGCCAGCAGCCCCCTAAGGTCCTCCTACGAGCAGTACTTC
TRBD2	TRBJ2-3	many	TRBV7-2	CASSTSRWVAGGITDTQYF	TGTGCCAGCAGCACAAGCAGATGGGTGGCGGGAGGGATCACAGATACGCAGTATTTT
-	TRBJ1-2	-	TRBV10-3	CAISDTSRGYTF	TGTGCCATCAGTGACACCAGCCGGGGCTACACCTTC